This T cell receptor beta chain stems from a study of stem cell transplantation in POMP-related autoinflammatory disease. Data came from immunoSEQ multiplex PCR; TCRdb stores just in-frame clones and leaves some out. Among some 4,900 clones, roughly 90% were seen once, and the ten largest hold under 2.5%. Germline trimming cut 5 bases from V and 3 bases from J; bases unmatched to any gene: 4. This CDR3 spans 15 amino acids. Germline CDR1 PRHDT, CDR2 FYEKMQ (reference sequence). Here the sequenced sample was CD8+ T cells from PBMCs, taken after stem cell transplantation. The sequence was obtained from a human patient with POMP-related autoinflammation and immune dysregulation (PRAID). Some T cells may be the graft donor's. V is TRBV13 and J is TRBJ2-1; 10 positions match TRBD2. CDR3 residues: CASSPSSGSYNEQFF. The DNA of the CDR3 is TGTGCCAGCAGCCCCTCTAGCGGGAGCTACAATGAGCAGTTCTTC.